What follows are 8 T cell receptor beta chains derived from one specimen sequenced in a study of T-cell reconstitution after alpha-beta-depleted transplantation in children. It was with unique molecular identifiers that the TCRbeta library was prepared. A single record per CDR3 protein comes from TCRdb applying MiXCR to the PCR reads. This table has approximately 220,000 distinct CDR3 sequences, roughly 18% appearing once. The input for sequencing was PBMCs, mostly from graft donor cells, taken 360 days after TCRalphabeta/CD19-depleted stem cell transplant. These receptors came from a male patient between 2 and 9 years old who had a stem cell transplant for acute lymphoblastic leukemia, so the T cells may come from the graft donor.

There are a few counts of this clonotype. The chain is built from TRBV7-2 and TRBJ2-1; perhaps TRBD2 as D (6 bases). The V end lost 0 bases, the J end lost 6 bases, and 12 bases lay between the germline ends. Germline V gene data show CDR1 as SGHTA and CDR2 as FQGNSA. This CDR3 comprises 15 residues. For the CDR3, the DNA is TGTGCCAGCAGCTTAGCGTCGGGACTGGGCAATGAGCAGTTCTTC. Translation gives CASSLASGLGNEQFF.

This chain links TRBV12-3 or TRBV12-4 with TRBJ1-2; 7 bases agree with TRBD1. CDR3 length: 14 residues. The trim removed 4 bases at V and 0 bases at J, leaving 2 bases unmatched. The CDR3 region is CASSSGTANYGYTF. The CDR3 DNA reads TGTGCCAGCAGTTCCGGGACAGCTAACTATGGCTACACCTTC.

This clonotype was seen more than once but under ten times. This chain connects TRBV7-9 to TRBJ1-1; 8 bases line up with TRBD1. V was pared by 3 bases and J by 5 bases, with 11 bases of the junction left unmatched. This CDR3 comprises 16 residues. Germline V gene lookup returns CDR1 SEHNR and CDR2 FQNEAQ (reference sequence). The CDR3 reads CASSFPTDRVGTEAFF. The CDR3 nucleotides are TGTGCCAGCAGCTTTCCAACGGACAGGGTTGGAACTGAAGCTTTCTTT. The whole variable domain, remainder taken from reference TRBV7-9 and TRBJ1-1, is DTGVSQNPRHKITKRGQNVTFRCDPISEHNRLYWYRQTLGQGPEFLTYFQNEAQLEKSRLLSDRFSAERPKGSFSTLEIQRTEQGDSAMYLCASSFPTDRVGTEAFFGQGTRLTVV.

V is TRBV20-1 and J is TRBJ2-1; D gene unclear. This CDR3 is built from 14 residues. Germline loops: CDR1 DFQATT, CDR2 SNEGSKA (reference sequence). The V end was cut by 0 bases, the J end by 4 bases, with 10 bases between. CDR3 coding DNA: TGCAGTGCTAGAGATCAGGTGACGTACAATGAGCAGTTCTTC. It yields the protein CSARDQVTYNEQFF.

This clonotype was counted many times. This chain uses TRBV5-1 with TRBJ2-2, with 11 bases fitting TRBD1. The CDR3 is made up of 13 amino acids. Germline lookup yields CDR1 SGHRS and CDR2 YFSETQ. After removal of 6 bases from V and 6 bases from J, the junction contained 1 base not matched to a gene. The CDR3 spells CASKGQGAGELFF. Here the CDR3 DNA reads TGCGCCAGCAAGGGACAGGGGGCCGGGGAGCTGTTTTTT. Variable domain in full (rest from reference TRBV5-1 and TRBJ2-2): KAGVTQTPRYLIKTRGQQVTLSCSPISGHRSVSWYQQTPGQGLQFLFEYFSETQRNKGNFPGRFSGRQFSNSRSEMNVSTLELGDSALYLCASKGQGAGELFFGEGSRLTVL.

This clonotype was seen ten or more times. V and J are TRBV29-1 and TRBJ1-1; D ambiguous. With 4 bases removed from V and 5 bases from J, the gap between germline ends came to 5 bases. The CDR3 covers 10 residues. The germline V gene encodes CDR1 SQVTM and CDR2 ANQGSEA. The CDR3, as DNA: TGCAGCGTTGCCGAAACTGAAGCTTTCTTT. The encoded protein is CSVAETEAFF. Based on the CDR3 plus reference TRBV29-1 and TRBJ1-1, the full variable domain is SAVISQKPSRDICQRGTSLTIQCQVDSQVTMMFWYRQQPGQSLTLIATANQGSEATYESGFVIDKFPISRPNLTFSTLTVSNMSPEDSSIYLCSVAETEAFFGQGTRLTVV.

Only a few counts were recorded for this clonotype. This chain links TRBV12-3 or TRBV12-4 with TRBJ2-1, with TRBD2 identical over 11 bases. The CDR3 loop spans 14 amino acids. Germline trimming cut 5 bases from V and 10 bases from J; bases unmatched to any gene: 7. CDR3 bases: TGTGCCAGCAGTCTTAGCGGGGGGGCGGGAGAGCAGTTCTTC. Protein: CASSLSGGAGEQFF.

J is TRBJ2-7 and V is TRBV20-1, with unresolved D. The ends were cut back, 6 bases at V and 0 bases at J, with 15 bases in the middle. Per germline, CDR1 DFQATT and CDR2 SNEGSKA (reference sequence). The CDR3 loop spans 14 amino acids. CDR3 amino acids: CSAPPDGVSYEQYF. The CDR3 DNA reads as TGCAGTGCACCACCGGATGGGGTCTCCTACGAGCAGTACTTC.